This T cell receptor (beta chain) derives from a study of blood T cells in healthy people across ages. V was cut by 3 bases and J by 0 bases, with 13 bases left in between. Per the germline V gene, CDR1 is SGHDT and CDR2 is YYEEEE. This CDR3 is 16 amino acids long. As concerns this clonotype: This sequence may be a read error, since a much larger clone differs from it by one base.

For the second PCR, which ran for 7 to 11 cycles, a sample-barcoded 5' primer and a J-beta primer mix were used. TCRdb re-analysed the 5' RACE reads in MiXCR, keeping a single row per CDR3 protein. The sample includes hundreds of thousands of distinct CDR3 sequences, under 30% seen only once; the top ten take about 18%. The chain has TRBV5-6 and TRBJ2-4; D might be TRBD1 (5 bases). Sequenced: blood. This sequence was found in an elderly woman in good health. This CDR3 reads CASSSAGFAAKNIQYF. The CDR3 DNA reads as TGTGCCAGCAGCTCAGCAGGGTTCGCAGCCAAAAACATTCAGTACTTC.